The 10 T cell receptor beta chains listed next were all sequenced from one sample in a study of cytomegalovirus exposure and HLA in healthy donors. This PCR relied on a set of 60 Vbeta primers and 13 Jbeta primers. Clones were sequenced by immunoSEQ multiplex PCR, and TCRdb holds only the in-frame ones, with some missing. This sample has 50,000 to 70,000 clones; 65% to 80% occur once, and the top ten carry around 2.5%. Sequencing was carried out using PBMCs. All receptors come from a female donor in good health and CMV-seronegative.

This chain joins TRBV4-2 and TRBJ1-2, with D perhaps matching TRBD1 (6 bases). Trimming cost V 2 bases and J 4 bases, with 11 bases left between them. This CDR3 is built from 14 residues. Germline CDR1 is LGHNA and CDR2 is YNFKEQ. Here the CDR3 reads CASSQRTGTYGYTF. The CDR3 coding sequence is TGTGCCAGCAGCCAAAGAACAGGGACCTATGGCTACACCTTC.

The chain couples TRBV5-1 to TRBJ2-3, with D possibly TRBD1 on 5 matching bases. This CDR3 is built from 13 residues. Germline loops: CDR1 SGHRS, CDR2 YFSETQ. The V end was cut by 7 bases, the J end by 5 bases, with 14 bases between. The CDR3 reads CASGKGRGDTQYF. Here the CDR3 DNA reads TGCGCCAGCGGGAAGGGGCGCGGAGATACGCAGTATTTT.

In nucleotides, the CDR3 is TGTGCCAGTATGGACAAAAGCTCTGGGGCCAACGTCCTGACTTTC. This encodes CASMDKSSGANVLTF. This chain connects TRBV19 to TRBJ2-6; D is possibly TRBD1 (5 bases). V was shortened by 7 bases and J by 0 bases, with 10 bases between the two germline ends. The germline V gene has CDR1 LNHDA and CDR2 SQIVND (reference sequence). The CDR3 contains 15 residues. The entire variable domain, with the rest obtained from reference TRBV19 and TRBJ2-6, is as follows: DGGITQSPKYLFRKEGQNVTLSCEQNLNHDAMYWYRQDPGQGLRLIYYSQIVNDFQKGDIAEGYSVSREKKESFPLTVTSAQKNPTAFYLCASMDKSSGANVLTFGAGSRLTVL.

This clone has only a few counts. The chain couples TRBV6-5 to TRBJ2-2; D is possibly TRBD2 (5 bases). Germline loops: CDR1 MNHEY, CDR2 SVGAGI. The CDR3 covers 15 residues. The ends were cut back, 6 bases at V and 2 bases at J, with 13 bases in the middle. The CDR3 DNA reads TGTGCCAGCAGGGGAGCCCTAGCAAACACCGGGGAGCTGTTTTTT. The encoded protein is CASRGALANTGELFF.

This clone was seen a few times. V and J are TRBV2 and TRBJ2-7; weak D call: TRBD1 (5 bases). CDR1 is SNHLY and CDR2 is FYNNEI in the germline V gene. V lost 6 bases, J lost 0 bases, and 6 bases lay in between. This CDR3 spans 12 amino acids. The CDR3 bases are TGTGCCAGCAGGGGGCTCTCCTACGAGCAGTACTTC. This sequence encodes CASRGLSYEQYF.

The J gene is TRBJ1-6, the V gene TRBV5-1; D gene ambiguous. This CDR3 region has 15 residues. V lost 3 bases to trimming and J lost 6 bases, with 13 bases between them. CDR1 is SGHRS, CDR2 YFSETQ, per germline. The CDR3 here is CASSSRAGGNSPLHF. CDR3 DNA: TGCGCCAGCAGCTCGCGGGCGGGTGGTAATTCACCCCTCCACTTT.

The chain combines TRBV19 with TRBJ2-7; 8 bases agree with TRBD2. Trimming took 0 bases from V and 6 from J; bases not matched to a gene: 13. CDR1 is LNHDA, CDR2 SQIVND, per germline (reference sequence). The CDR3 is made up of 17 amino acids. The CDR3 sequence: CASSIDWSGGPRAEQYF. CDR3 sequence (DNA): TGTGCCAGTAGTATAGATTGGTCGGGAGGGCCCAGGGCCGAGCAGTACTTC.

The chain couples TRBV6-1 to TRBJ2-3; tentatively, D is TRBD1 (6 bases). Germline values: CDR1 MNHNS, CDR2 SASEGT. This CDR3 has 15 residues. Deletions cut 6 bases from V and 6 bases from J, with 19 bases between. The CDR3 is CASRSPGQSGDTQYF. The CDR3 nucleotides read TGTGCCAGCAGGAGCCCTGGACAGTCCGGCGATACGCAGTATTTT.

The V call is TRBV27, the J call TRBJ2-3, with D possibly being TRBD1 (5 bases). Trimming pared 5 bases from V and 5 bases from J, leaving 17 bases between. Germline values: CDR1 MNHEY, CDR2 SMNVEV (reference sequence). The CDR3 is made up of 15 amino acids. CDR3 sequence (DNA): TGTGCCAGCAGTCCCTCCTCGCTAAGGGGAGATACGCAGTATTTT. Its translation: CASSPSSLRGDTQYF.

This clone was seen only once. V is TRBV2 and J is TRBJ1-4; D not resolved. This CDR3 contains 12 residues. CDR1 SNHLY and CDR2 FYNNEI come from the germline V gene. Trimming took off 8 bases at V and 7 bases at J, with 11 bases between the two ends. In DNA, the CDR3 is TGTGCCAGCCGCCGGGAAGTTGAAAAACTGTTTTTT. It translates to CASRREVEKLFF.